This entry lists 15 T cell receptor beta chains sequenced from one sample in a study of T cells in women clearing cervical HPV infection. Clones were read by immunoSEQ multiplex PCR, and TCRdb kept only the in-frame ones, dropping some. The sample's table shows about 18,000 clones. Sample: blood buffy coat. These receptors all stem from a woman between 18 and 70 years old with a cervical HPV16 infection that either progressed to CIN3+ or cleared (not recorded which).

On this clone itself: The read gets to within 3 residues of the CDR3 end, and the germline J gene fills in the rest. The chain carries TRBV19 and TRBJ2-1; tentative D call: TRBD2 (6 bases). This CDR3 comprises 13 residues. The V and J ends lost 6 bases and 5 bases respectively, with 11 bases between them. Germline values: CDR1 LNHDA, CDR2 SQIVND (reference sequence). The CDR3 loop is CASRIGGNNEQFF. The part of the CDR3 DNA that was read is TGTGCCAGTAGGATCGGGGGTAACAATGAG. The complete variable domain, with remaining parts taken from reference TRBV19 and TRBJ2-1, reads DGGITQSPKYLFRKEGQNVTLSCEQNLNHDAMYWYRQDPGQGLRLIYYSQIVNDFQKGDIAEGYSVSREKKESFPLTVTSAQKNPTAFYLCASRIGGNNEQFFGPGTRLTVL.

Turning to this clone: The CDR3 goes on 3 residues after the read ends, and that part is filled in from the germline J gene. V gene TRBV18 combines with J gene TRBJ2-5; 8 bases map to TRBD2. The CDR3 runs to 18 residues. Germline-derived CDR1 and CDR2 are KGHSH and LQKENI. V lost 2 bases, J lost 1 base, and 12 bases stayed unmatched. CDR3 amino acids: CASSPMAGGPKSQETQYF. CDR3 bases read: TGTGCCAGCTCACCAATGGCGGGGGGACCAAAATCCCAAGAGACC. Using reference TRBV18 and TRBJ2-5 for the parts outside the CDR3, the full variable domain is NAGVMQNPRHLVRRRGQEARLRCSPMKGHSHVYWYRQLPEEGLKFMVYLQKENIIDESGMPKERFSAEFPKEGPSILRIQQVVRGDSAAYFCASSPMAGGPKSQETQYFGPGTRLLVL.

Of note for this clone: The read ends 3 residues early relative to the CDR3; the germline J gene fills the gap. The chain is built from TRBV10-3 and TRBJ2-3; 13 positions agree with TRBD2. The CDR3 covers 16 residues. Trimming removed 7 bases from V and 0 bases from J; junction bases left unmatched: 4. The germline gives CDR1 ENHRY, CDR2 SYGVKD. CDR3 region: CAITGTSGASTDTQYF. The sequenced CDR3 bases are TGTGCCATCACCGGGACTAGCGGGGCTAGCACAGATACG.

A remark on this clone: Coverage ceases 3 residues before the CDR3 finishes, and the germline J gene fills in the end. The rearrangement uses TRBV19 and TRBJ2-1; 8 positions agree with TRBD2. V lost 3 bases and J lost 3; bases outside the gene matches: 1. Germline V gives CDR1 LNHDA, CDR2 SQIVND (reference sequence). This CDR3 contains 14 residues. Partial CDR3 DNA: TGTGCCAGTAGTATGCGGGGGGACTACAATGAG. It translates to CASSMRGDYNE. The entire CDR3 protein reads CASSMRGDYNEQFF.

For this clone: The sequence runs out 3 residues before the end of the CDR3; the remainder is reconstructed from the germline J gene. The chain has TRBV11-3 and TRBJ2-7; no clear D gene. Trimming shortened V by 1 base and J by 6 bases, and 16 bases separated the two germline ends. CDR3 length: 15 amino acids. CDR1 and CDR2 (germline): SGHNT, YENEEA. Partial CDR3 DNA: TGTGCCAGCAGCTTAGGGGCAGGCCTCTACGCCGAG. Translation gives CASSLGAGLYAE. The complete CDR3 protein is CASSLGAGLYAEQYF.

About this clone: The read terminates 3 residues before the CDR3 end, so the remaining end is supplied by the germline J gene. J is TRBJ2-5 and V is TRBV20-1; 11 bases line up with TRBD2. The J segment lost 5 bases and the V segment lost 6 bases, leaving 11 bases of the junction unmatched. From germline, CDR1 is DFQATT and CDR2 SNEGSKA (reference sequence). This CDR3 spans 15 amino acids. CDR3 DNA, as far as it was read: TGCAGTGCCCAGACTAGCGGGGTAGGATCGGAGACC. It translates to CSAQTSGVGSET. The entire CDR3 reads CSAQTSGVGSETQYF.

Here the CDR3 reads CSAKREGQFYEQYF. The CDR3 DNA, read in part, is TGCAGTGCTAAGCGCGAGGGACAGTTCTACGAG. V gene TRBV20-1 combines with J gene TRBJ2-7; the match to TRBD1 covers 7 bases. Read sequence stops 3 residues before the CDR3 end, and the germline J gene provides the missing end. V shed 4 bases, J shed 3 bases, and the junction held 9 bases outside the gene matches. The CDR3 contains 14 residues. Germline V CDR1 and CDR2: DFQATT, SNEGSKA (reference sequence).

CDR3 region: CSARVEGVDTEAFF. CDR3 bases read: TGCAGTGCTAGAGTGGAAGGGGTCGACACTGAA. The genes are TRBV20-1 and TRBJ1-1; TRBD1 is a possible D gene (5 bases). The read terminates 3 residues ahead of where the CDR3 ends, so the germline J gene completes it. The CDR3 has 14 amino acids. Germline V gene data show CDR1 as DFQATT and CDR2 as SNEGSKA (reference sequence). V lost 1 base to trimming and J lost 3 bases, with 12 bases between them.

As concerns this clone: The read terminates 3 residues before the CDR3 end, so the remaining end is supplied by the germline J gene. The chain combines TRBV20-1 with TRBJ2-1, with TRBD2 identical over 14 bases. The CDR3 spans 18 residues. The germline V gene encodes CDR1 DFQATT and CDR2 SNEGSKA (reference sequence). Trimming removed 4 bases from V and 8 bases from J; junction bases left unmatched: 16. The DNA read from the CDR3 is TGCAGTGCTATCTCCGGGACTAGCGGGAGCGGGGGTGTTGATGAG. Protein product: CSAISGTSGSGGVDE. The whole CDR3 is CSAISGTSGSGGVDEQFF.

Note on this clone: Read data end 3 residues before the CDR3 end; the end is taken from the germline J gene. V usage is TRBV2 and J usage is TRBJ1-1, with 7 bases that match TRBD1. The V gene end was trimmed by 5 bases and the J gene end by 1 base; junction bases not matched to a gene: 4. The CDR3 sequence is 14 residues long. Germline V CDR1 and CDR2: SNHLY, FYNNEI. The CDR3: CASSKTGTNTEAFF. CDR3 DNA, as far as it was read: TGTGCCAGCAGTAAGACAGGGACGAACACTGAA.

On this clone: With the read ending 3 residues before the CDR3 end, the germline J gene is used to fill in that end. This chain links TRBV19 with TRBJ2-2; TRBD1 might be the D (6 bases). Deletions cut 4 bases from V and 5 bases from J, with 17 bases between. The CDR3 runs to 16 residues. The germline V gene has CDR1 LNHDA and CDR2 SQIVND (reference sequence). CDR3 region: CASSTQGSRKTGELFF. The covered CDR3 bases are TGTGCCAGTAGTACACAGGGCAGCCGGAAAACCGGGGAG. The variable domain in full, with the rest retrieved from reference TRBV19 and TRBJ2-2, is DGGITQSPKYLFRKEGQNVTLSCEQNLNHDAMYWYRQDPGQGLRLIYYSQIVNDFQKGDIAEGYSVSREKKESFPLTVTSAQKNPTAFYLCASSTQGSRKTGELFFGEGSRLTVL.

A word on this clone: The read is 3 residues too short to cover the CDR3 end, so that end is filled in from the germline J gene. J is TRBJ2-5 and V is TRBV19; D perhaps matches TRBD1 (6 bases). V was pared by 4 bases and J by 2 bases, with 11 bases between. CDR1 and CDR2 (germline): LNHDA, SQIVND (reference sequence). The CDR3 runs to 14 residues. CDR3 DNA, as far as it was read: TGTGCCAGTAGTAAGCCAGGGACACAAGAGACC. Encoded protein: CASSKPGTQET. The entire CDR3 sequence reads CASSKPGTQETQYF. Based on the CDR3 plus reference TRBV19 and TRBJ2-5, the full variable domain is DGGITQSPKYLFRKEGQNVTLSCEQNLNHDAMYWYRQDPGQGLRLIYYSQIVNDFQKGDIAEGYSVSREKKESFPLTVTSAQKNPTAFYLCASSKPGTQETQYFGPGTRLLVL.

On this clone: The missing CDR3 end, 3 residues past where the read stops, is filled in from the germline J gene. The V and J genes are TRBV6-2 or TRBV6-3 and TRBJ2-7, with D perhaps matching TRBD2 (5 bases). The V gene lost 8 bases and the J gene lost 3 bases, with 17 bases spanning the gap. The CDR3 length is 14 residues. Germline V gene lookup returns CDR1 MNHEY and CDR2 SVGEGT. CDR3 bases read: TGTGCCAGCGGATTAGGACTCCAAGGCTACGAG. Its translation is CASGLGLQGYE. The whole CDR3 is CASGLGLQGYEQYF.

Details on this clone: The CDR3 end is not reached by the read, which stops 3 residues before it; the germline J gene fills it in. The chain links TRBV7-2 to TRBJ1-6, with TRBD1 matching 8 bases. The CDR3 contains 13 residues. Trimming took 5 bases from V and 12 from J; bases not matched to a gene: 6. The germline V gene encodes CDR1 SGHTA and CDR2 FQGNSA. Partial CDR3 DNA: TGTGCCAGCAGCGCGGGACAGGCCCTACCC. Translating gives CASSAGQALP. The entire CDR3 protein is CASSAGQALPLHF.

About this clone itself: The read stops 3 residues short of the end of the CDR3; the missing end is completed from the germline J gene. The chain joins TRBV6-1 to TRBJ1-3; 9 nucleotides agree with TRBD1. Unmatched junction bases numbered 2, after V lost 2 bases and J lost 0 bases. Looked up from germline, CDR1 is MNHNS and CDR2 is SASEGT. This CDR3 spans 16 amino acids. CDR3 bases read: TGTGCCAGCAGTGAAAAGGGACAGGGCTCTGGAAACACC. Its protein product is CASSEKGQGSGNT. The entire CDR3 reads CASSEKGQGSGNTIYF.